What follows are 29 T cell receptor beta chains derived from one specimen sequenced in a study of cytomegalovirus exposure and HLA in healthy donors (dated by TCRdb to the late 2010s). Receptors were amplified or captured by the immunoSEQ multiplex PCR assay. For the multiplex PCR, a mixture combining 60 forward primers for TCR Vbeta segments and 13 reverse primers for TCR Jbeta segments was used. Drawn from immuneACCESS, this table holds only the in-frame rearrangements with V and J called that TCRdb kept. Clones are partly lost; checked studies trace under half to an unresolved V gene and leave the rest unexplained. The sample profile shows some 180,000 clones; about four fifths of them were found once. The ten largest clones take up 1.5% of the sample. The sequenced sample was PBMCs. The source of these receptors is a man in his forties or fifties in good health and CMV-seronegative.

The chain uses TRBV5-4 and TRBJ2-7; 13 positions match TRBD2. CDR1 and CDR2 (germline): SGHNT, YYREEE (reference sequence). With V trimmed by 4 bases and J by 7 bases, 8 bases remained unmatched. CDR3 length: 15 amino acids. DNA of the CDR3: TGTGCCAGCAGCAGTACTAGCGGGAGGGCGTCTGAGCAGTACTTC. This codes for CASSSTSGRASEQYF. Variable domain in full (rest from reference TRBV5-4 and TRBJ2-7): ETGVTQSPTHLIKTRGQQVTLRCSSQSGHNTVSWYQQALGQGPQFIFQYYREEENGRGNFPPRFSGLQFPNYSSELNVNALELDDSALYLCASSSTSGRASEQYFGPGTRLTVT.

The rearrangement uses TRBV7-2 and TRBJ2-7; D possibly corresponds to TRBD2 (5 bases). This CDR3 has 15 amino acids. V dropped 4 bases and J dropped 0 bases, with 13 bases sitting between them. The germline CDR1 and CDR2 sequences are SGHTA and FQGNSA. Here the CDR3 reads CASSSGWGSSYEQYF. The CDR3 nucleotides are TGTGCCAGCAGCTCGGGGTGGGGTTCCTCCTACGAGCAGTACTTC.

This CDR3 is CASSYRGRVLDTQYF. The CDR3 bases are TGTGCCAGCAGTTACAGGGGCAGGGTTTTGGATACGCAGTATTTT. The genes are TRBV6-5 and TRBJ2-3; tentatively, D is TRBD1 (5 bases). This CDR3 region has 15 residues. Germline V gene data show CDR1 as MNHEY and CDR2 as SVGAGI. Trimming cost V 2 bases and J 6 bases, with 15 bases left between them.

The chain joins TRBV5-8 to TRBJ2-3; D uncertain. There are 13 residues in the CDR3. CDR1 is SGHTS, CDR2 YDEGEE, per germline. Between the trimmed V and J ends, which lost 3 bases and 1 base, there was a span of 6 bases. The CDR3 DNA is TGTGCCAGCAGCTATCAGGGCACAGATACGCAGTATTTT. Translated, it gives CASSYQGTDTQYF.

The rearrangement links TRBV10-2 to TRBJ2-2; unclear D gene. This CDR3 comprises 14 residues. V was trimmed by 6 bases and J by 3 bases, leaving 11 bases between them. The germline gives CDR1 WSHSY, CDR2 SAAADI. The CDR3 DNA is TGCGCCAGCAGCATGCCGCAGTACACCGGGGAGCTGTTTTTT. Encoded protein: CASSMPQYTGELFF.

This clone turned up a few times. The chain has TRBV6-5 and TRBJ2-1; a possible D gene is TRBD1 (6 bases). The CDR3 sequence is 15 residues long. Germline-derived CDR1 and CDR2 are MNHEY and SVGAGI. V lost 2 bases and J 6 bases, leaving 14 bases between the germline ends. CDR3 nucleotides: TGTGCCAGCAGTTACCCGAGGGGGAAGGGCAATGAGCAGTTCTTC. Translation: CASSYPRGKGNEQFF.

The chain couples TRBV7-2 to TRBJ2-5; 7 nucleotides align to TRBD1. Germline assignment: CDR1 SGHTA and CDR2 FQGNSA. CDR3 length equals 14 residues. The junction had 3 bases not matched to a gene; V was cut back by 3 bases and J by 2 bases. CDR3 sequence (DNA): TGTGCCAGCAGCTTGCAACAGGGGCAAGAGACCCAGTACTTC. This sequence encodes CASSLQQGQETQYF. The full variable domain, in which reference TRBV7-2 and TRBJ2-5 provide the parts outside the CDR3, is GAGVSQSPSNKVTEKGKDVELRCDPISGHTALYWYRQSLGQGLEFLIYFQGNSAPDKSGLPSDRFSAERTGGSVSTLTIQRTQQEDSAVYLCASSLQQGQETQYFGPGTRLLVL.

The genes are TRBV29-1 and TRBJ2-6, with 9 bases identical to TRBD1. Trimming cost V 5 bases and J 2 bases; bases outside gene matches: 1. Germline lookup yields CDR1 SQVTM and CDR2 ANQGSEA. CDR3 size: 14 residues. DNA of the CDR3: TGCAGCGTTCGACAGGGGGCTGGGGCCAACGTCCTGACTTTC. Encoded protein: CSVRQGAGANVLTF.

J is TRBJ1-3 and V is TRBV20-1, with D possibly being TRBD1 (6 bases). This CDR3 region has 11 residues. The germline V gene has CDR1 DFQATT and CDR2 SNEGSKA (reference sequence). In DNA form, the CDR3 reads TGCGGCCACAGGGCCGGAAACACCATATATTTT. This encodes CGHRAGNTIYF.

The chain joins TRBV7-2 to TRBJ2-3, with TRBD2 matching 7 bases. This CDR3 is built from 16 residues. V trimming: 7 bases; J trimming: 1 base; junction bases outside the gene matches: 11. Germline V gene lookup returns CDR1 SGHTA and CDR2 FQGNSA. The CDR3 spells CASTHGGGGGTDTQYF. The CDR3 nucleotides read TGTGCCAGCACCCACGGCGGGGGAGGAGGCACAGATACGCAGTATTTT.

This chain connects TRBV27 to TRBJ2-7; 7 nucleotides line up with TRBD1. This CDR3 is built from 17 residues. The J segment lost 2 bases and the V segment lost 2 bases, leaving 12 bases of the junction unmatched. Germline CDR1 reads MNHEY; CDR2 reads SMNVEV (reference sequence). The CDR3 reads CASSLTATGQWAYEQYF. DNA of the CDR3: TGTGCCAGCAGTTTAACTGCAACGGGACAGTGGGCCTACGAGCAGTACTTC.

J is TRBJ1-6 and V is TRBV28, with D tentatively TRBD1 (5 bases). CDR1 and CDR2 (germline): MDHEN, SYDVKM. This CDR3 region has 16 residues. The V and J ends lost 3 bases and 6 bases respectively, with 15 bases between them. Here the CDR3 reads CASSLGPPGPNSPLHF. The CDR3 DNA reads TGTGCCAGCAGTTTGGGGCCCCCGGGCCCTAATTCACCCCTCCACTTT.

The chain recombines TRBV4-2 with TRBJ2-1; 11 bases are a match to TRBD2. The CDR3 spans 16 residues. J lost 2 bases, V lost 3 bases, and 3 bases had no gene match. CDR1 is LGHNA and CDR2 is YNFKEQ in the germline V gene. The CDR3 sequence: CASSHVSGRAYNEQFF. CDR3 sequence (DNA): TGTGCCAGCAGCCACGTTAGCGGGAGGGCCTACAATGAGCAGTTCTTC.

The genes are TRBV9 and TRBJ1-2; D is unresolved. Germline-derived CDR1 and CDR2 are SGDLS and YYNGEE. V shed 3 bases and J shed 4 bases, with 16 bases lying between them. The CDR3 has 15 amino acids. DNA of the CDR3: TGTGCCAGCAGCGCTACGAGAGACACTCTCTATGGCTACACCTTC. This sequence encodes CASSATRDTLYGYTF.

The gene calls are TRBV6-6 and TRBJ1-5; 7 nucleotides line up with TRBD1. After removal of 6 bases from V and 2 bases from J, the junction contained 10 bases not matched to a gene. The CDR3 sequence is 16 residues long. Germline V lookup: CDR1 MNHNY, CDR2 SVGAGI (reference sequence). The CDR3 nucleotides are TGTGCCAGCAGCCCATCGGGAGGGACAGGCAATCAGCCCCAGCATTTT. Encoded protein: CASSPSGGTGNQPQHF.

This chain uses TRBV28 with TRBJ1-1; D is unresolved. The CDR3 is made up of 13 amino acids. V dropped 3 bases and J dropped 6 bases, with 11 bases sitting between them. CDR1 and CDR2 from the germline V gene are MDHEN and SYDVKM. CDR3 sequence (DNA): TGTGCCAGCAGTTTTCTCCGCGTCCCTGAAGCTTTCTTT. Translating gives CASSFLRVPEAFF.

The V and J genes are TRBV5-1 and TRBJ2-1; 10 nucleotides agree with TRBD2. The germline CDR1 and CDR2 sequences are SGHRS and YFSETQ. The CDR3 extends over 17 amino acids. Trimming took 0 bases from V and 4 from J; bases not matched to a gene: 7. Here the CDR3 DNA reads TGCGCCAGCAGCTTGGTGGCTAGCGGGGGACTTTACAATGAGCAGTTCTTC. This encodes CASSLVASGGLYNEQFF.

The chain carries TRBV25-1 and TRBJ2-2, with D possibly TRBD2 on 5 matching bases. CDR3 length: 15 residues. V gave up 2 bases and J gave up 1 base, with 8 bases separating them. Germline CDR1 reads MGHDK; CDR2 reads SYGVNS. The CDR3 sequence is CASSETGVNTGELFF. The CDR3 DNA follows: TGTGCCAGCAGTGAAACCGGGGTGAACACCGGGGAGCTGTTTTTT.

The chain uses TRBV9 and TRBJ2-1, with unresolved D. The germline V gene encodes CDR1 SGDLS and CDR2 YYNGEE. V shed 1 base and J shed 5 bases, with 10 bases lying between them. The CDR3 is made up of 14 amino acids. CDR3 in amino acids: CASSVKYPNNEQFF. The CDR3 DNA reads TGTGCCAGCAGCGTAAAGTACCCTAACAATGAGCAGTTCTTC.

V is TRBV10-3 and J is TRBJ2-5, with D hard to call. Germline values: CDR1 ENHRY, CDR2 SYGVKD. Trimming took 2 bases from V and 4 from J, leaving 11 bases between them. CDR3 length: 14 residues. Here the CDR3 reads CAISELGIGETQYF. The CDR3 nucleotides read TGTGCCATCAGTGAGCTAGGCATAGGAGAGACCCAGTACTTC.

This clone was recorded only once. The chain combines TRBV7-2 with TRBJ1-1, with 7 bases identical to TRBD1. The CDR3 runs to 15 residues. Germline lookup yields CDR1 SGHTA and CDR2 FQGNSA. V gave up 1 base and J gave up 6 bases; unmatched junction bases: 8. The CDR3 coding sequence is TGTGCCAGCAGCTTAGTGGGGCAGGGGGACCCTGAAGCTTTCTTT. Translation gives CASSLVGQGDPEAFF.

The chain combines TRBV5-1 with TRBJ2-5, with 10 positions matching TRBD2. Germline CDR1 and CDR2: SGHRS and YFSETQ. The trim removed 0 bases at V and 4 bases at J, leaving 9 bases unmatched. The CDR3 has 17 amino acids. Written as DNA, the CDR3 is TGCGCCAGCAGCTTGGTGCCTAGCGGGGGATCGCCAGAGACCCAGTACTTC. Amino acids: CASSLVPSGGSPETQYF.

The chain recombines TRBV4-1 with TRBJ1-2; D possibly corresponds to TRBD1 (5 bases). Trimming removed 8 bases from V and 3 bases from J, with 19 bases in between. Germline lookup yields CDR1 MGHRA and CDR2 YSYEKL. The CDR3 extends over 15 amino acids. The CDR3 region has the DNA TGCGCCAGCCGGTCTTTGGGCAGGGCCCACTATGGCTACACCTTC. It encodes CASRSLGRAHYGYTF.

This clone was detected once. The chain joins TRBV5-1 to TRBJ2-3; 10 bases are shared with TRBD1. The junction had 2 bases not matched to a gene; V was cut back by 4 bases and J by 3 bases. Germline-derived CDR1 and CDR2 are SGHRS and YFSETQ. This CDR3 spans 14 amino acids. The CDR3 loop is CASSTGQGTDTQYF. For the CDR3, the DNA is TGCGCCAGCAGCACGGGACAGGGGACAGATACGCAGTATTTT.

This clone was recorded once. V usage is TRBV6-1 and J usage is TRBJ2-3, with a weak D call TRBD2 (5 bases). The CDR3 extends over 15 amino acids. The ends were cut back, 4 bases at V and 5 bases at J, with 16 bases in the middle. CDR1 is MNHNS, CDR2 SASEGT, per germline. CDR3: CASSADGRRLDTQYF. The CDR3 coding sequence is TGTGCCAGCAGTGCCGACGGAAGGAGGTTAGATACGCAGTATTTT.

The rearrangement joins TRBV19 to TRBJ2-3, with D maybe TRBD1 (5 bases). Germline assignment: CDR1 LNHDA and CDR2 SQIVND (reference sequence). V dropped 3 bases and J dropped 2 bases, with 12 bases sitting between them. This CDR3 is built from 15 residues. CDR3 loop: CASSIWSGNTDTQYF. Here the CDR3 DNA reads TGTGCCAGTAGTATTTGGTCAGGGAACACAGATACGCAGTATTTT.

The gene calls are TRBV2 and TRBJ1-5; D is unresolved. The CDR3 has 14 amino acids. Trimming took 4 bases from V and 7 from J, leaving 14 bases between them. Germline-derived CDR1 and CDR2 are SNHLY and FYNNEI. The CDR3 sequence: CASSVGRTGQPQHF. Written as DNA, the CDR3 is TGTGCCAGCAGTGTAGGGCGGACTGGGCAGCCCCAGCATTTT.

This chain links TRBV19 with TRBJ2-7, with 7 bases lining up with TRBD2. This CDR3 has 15 amino acids. Germline V lookup: CDR1 LNHDA, CDR2 SQIVND (reference sequence). V lost 5 bases to trimming and J lost 2 bases; unmatched junction nucleotides: 9. CDR3 nucleotides: TGTGCCAGTAGTTCAACCGGGACTACCCCCTACGAGCAGTACTTC. Protein product: CASSSTGTTPYEQYF. The full variable domain, its missing parts supplied by reference TRBV19 and TRBJ2-7, is DGGITQSPKYLFRKEGQNVTLSCEQNLNHDAMYWYRQDPGQGLRLIYYSQIVNDFQKGDIAEGYSVSREKKESFPLTVTSAQKNPTAFYLCASSSTGTTPYEQYFGPGTRLTVT.

This chain uses TRBV4-3 with TRBJ2-5; 7 bases match TRBD2. The J call may be mistaken, given a closer DNA end match to TRBJ2-7. CDR1 LGHNA and CDR2 YSLEER come from the germline V gene. CDR3 length: 15 residues. Written as DNA, the CDR3 is TGCGCCAGCAGCCAAGATGGACGGGAGGTCTACGAGCAGTACTTC. Translating it yields CASSQDGREVYEQYF.